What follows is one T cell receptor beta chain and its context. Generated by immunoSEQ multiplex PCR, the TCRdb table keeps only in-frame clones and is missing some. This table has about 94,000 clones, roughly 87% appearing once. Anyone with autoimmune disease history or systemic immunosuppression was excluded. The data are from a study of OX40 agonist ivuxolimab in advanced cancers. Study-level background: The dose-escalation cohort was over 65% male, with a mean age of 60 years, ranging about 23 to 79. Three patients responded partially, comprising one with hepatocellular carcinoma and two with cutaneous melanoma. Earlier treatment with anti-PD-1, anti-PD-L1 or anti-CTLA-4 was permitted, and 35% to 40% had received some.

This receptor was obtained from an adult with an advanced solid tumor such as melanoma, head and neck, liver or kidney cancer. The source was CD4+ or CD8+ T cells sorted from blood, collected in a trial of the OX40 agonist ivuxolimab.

The CDR3: CASSLSRGQLSEQYF. In DNA form, the CDR3 reads TGTGCCAGCAGTTTAAGCAGGGGACAATTGAGCGAGCAGTACTTC. This chain uses TRBV27 with TRBJ2-7, with D tentatively TRBD1 (6 bases). The CDR3 has 15 residues. CDR1 and CDR2 (germline): MNHEY, SMNVEV (reference sequence). Trimming took 2 bases from V and 6 from J, leaving 17 bases between them.